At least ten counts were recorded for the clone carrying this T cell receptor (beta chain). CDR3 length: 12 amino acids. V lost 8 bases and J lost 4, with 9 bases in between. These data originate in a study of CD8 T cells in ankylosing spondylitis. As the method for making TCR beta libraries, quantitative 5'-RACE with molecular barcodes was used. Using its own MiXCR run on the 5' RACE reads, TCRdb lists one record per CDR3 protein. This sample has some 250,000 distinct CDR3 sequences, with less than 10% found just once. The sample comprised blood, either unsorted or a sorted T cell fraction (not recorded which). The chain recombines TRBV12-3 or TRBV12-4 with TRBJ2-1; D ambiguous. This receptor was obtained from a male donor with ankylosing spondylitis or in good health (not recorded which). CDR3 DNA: TGTGCCAGCGGCGAGTTGTACAATGAGCAGTTCTTC. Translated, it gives CASGELYNEQFF.